This T cell receptor (beta chain) is drawn from a study of cytomegalovirus exposure and HLA in healthy donors. Study-wide findings and caveats: Further analysis was carried out later, and it showed several of the most significant clusters appearing linked to common viral pathogens.

Comments on this clone: The antigen is unknown.

The germline CDR1 and CDR2 sequences are LGHNA and YNFKEQ. The CDR3 is 16 residues long. Trimming stripped 3 bases from V and 5 bases from J, with 16 bases between. The PCR made use of 60 Vbeta and 13 Jbeta primers. The assay was immunoSEQ multiplex PCR, and TCRdb's table has in-frame clones only and misses some. Of over 80,000 clones listed, roughly four fifths are singletons. The sequenced material came from PBMCs. The chain uses TRBV4-2 and TRBJ2-2; weak D call: TRBD1 (6 bases). This sequence originates from a man aged 25 to 40 in good health and CMV-seropositive. In DNA form, the CDR3 reads TGTGCCAGCAGCCACCACACCCCCACAGGGACCGGGGAGCTGTTTTTT. Translated, it gives CASSHHTPTGTGELFF.